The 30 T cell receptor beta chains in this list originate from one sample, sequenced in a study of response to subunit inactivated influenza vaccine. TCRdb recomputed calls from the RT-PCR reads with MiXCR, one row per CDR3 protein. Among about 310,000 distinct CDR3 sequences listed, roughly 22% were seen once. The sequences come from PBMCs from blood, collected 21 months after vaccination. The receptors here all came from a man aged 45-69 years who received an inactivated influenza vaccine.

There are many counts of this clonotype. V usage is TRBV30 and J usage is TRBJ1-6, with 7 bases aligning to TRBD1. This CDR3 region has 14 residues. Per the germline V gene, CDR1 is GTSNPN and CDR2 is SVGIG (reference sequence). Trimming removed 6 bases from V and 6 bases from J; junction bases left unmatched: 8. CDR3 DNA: TGTGCCTGTGATGCGGGACAGCCTAATTCACCCCTCCACTTT. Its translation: CACDAGQPNSPLHF.

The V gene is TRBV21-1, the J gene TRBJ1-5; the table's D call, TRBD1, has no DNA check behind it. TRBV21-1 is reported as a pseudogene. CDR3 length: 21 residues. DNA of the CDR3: TGTGCCAGCACCACAGAAGTTAGTTACAGGGGGCAAACCCCCAAGTTGGGCCCCCAGCATTTT. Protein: CASTTEVSYRGQTPKLGPQHF.

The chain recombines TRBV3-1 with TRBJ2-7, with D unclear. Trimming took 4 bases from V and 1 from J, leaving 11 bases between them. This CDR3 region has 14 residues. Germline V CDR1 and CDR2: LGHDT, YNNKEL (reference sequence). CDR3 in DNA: TGTGCCAGCAGCCGCCGCCCCCGTTCCTACGAGCAGTACTTC. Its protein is CASSRRPRSYEQYF.

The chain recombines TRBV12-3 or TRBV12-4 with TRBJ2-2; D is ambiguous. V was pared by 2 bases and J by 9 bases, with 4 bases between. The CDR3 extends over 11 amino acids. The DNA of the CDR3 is TGTGCCAGCAGTTTAAAAAGGGAGCTGTTTTTT. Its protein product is CASSLKRELFF.

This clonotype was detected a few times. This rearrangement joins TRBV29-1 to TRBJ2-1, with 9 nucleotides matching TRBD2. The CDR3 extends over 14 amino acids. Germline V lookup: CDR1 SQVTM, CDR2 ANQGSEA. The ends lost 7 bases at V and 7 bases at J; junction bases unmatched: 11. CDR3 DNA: TGCAGCGCAGCTTCCCGTCTAGCGGGGAATGAGCAGTTCTTC. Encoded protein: CSAASRLAGNEQFF.

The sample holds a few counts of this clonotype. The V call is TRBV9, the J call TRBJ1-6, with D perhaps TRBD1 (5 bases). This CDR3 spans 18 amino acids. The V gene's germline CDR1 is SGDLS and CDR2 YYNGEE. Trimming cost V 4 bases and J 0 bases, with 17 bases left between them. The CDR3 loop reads CASSPTGDGTSYNSPLHF. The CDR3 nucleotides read TGTGCCAGCAGCCCAACCGGGGACGGGACCTCCTATAATTCACCCCTCCACTTT.

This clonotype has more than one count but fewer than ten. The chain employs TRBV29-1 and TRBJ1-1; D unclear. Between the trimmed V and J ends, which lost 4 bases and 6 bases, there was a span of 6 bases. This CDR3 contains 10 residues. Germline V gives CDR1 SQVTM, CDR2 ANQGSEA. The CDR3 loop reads CSVGRPEAFF. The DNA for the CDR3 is TGCAGCGTTGGACGCCCTGAAGCTTTCTTT.

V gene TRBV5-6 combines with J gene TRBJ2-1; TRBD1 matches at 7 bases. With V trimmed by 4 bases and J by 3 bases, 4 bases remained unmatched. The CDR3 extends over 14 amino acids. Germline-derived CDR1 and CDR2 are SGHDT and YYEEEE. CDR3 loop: CASSLGQIYNEQFF. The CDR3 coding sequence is TGTGCCAGCAGCCTGGGACAGATCTACAATGAGCAGTTCTTC.

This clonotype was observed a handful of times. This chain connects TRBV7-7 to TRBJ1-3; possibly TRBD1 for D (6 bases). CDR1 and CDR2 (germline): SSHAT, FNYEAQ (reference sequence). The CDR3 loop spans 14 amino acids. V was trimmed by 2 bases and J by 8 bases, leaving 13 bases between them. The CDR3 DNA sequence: TGTGCCAGCAGCTTATCCACAGGGAGTGACACCATATATTTT. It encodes CASSLSTGSDTIYF.

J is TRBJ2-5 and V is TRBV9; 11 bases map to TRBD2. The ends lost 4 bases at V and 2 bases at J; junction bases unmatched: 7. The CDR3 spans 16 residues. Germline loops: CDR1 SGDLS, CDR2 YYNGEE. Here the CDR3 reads CASSTSGTSGQETQYF. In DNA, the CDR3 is TGTGCCAGCAGCACCTCCGGGACTAGCGGACAAGAGACCCAGTACTTC.

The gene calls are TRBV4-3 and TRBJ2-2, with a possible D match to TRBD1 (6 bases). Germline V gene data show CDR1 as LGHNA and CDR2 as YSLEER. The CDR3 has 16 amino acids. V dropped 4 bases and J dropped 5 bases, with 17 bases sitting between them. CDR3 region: CASSPGAGVVTGELFF. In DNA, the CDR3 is TGCGCCAGCAGCCCCGGTGCAGGGGTTGTTACCGGGGAGCTGTTTTTT.

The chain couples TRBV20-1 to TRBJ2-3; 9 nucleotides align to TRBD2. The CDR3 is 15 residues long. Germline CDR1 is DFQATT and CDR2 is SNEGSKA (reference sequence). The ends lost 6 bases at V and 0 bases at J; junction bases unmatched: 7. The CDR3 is CSAIIAGASTDTQYF. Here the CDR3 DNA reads TGCAGTGCCATTATAGCGGGGGCAAGCACAGATACGCAGTATTTT.

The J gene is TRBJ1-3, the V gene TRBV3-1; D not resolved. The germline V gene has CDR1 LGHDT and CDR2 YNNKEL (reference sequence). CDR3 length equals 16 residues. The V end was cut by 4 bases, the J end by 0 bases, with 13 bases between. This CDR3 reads CASSRGGSYSGNTIYF. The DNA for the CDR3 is TGTGCCAGCAGCCGGGGAGGGTCCTACTCTGGAAACACCATATATTTT.

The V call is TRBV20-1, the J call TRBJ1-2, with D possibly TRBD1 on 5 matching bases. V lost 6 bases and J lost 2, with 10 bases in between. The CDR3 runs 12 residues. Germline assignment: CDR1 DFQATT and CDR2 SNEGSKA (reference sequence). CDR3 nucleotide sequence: TGCAGTGCGAGGAGGGGCAACTATGGCTACACCTTC. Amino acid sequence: CSARRGNYGYTF.

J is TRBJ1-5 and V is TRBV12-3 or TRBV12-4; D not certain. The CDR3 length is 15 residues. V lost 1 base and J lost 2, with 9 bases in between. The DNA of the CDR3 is TGTGCCAGCAGTTTAGTCGTGGGAGGCAATCAGCCCCAGCATTTT. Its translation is CASSLVVGGNQPQHF.

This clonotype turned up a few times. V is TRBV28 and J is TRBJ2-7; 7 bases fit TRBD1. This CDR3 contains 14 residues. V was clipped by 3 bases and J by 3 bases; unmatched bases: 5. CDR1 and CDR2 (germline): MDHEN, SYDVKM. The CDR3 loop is CASSFHRGRYEQYF. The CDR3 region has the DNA TGTGCCAGCAGTTTCCACAGGGGCCGCTACGAGCAGTACTTC.

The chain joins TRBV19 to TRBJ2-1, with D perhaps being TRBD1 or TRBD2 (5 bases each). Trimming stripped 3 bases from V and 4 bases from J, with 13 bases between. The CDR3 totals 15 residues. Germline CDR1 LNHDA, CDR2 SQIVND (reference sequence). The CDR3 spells CASSIAGGGYNEQFF. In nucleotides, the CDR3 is TGTGCCAGTAGTATTGCTGGGGGTGGGTACAATGAGCAGTTCTTC.

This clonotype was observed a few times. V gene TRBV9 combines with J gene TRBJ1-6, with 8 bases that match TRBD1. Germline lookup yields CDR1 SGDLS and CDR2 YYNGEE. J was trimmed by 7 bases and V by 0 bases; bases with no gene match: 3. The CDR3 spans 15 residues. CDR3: CASSVVAGGNSPLHF. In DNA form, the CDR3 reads TGTGCCAGCAGCGTAGTTGCAGGGGGCAATTCACCCCTCCACTTT.

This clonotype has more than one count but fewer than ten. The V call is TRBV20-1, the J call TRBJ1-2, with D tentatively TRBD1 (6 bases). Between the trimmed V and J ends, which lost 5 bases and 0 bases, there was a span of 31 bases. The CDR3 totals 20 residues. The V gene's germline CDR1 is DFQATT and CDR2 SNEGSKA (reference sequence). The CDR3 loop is CSAYAPPVGPRQAANYGYTF. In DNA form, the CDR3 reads TGCAGTGCTTACGCTCCCCCCGTCGGGCCCCGACAGGCAGCTAACTATGGCTACACCTTC.

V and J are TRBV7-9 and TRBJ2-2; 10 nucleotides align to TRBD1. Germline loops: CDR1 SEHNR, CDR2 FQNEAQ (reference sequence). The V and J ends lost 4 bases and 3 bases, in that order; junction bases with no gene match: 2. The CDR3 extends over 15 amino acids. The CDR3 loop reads CASSYGTGDTGELFF. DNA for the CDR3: TGTGCCAGCAGCTACGGGACAGGGGACACCGGGGAGCTGTTTTTT.

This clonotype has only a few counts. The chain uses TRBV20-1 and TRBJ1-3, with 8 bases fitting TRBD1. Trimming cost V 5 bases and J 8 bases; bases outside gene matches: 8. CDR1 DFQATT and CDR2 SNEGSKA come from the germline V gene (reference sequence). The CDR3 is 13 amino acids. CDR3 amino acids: CSAVQTGVDTIYF. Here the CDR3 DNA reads TGCAGTGCTGTACAGACAGGGGTGGACACCATATATTTT.

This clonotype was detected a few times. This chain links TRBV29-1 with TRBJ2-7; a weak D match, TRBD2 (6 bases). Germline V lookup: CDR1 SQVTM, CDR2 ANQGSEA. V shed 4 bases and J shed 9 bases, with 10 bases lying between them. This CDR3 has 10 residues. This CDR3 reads CSVAEGGQYF. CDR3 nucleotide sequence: TGCAGCGTTGCGGAGGGCGGGCAGTACTTC.

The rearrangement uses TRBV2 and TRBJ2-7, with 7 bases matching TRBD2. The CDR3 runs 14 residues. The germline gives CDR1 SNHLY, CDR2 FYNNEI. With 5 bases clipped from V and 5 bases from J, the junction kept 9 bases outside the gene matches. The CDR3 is CASSYRDYLHEQYF. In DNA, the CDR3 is TGTGCCAGCAGTTATCGGGACTATTTGCACGAGCAGTACTTC.

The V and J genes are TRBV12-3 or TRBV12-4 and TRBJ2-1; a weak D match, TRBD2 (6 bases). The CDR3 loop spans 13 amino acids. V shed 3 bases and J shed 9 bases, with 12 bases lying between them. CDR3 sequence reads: CASSLWREGEQFF. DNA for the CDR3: TGTGCCAGCAGTTTGTGGCGGGAAGGTGAGCAGTTCTTC.

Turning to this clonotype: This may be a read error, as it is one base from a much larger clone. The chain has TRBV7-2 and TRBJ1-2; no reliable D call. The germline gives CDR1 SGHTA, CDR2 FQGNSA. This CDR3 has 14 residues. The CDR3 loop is CASSSPGGHYGCTF. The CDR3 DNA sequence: TGTGCCAGCAGCTCCCCGGGAGGGCACTATGGCTGCACCTTC.

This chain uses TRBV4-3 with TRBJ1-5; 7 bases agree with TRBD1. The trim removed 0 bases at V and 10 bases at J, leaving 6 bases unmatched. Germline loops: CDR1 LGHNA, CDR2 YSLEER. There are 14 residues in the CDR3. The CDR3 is CASSQDRQGSPQHF. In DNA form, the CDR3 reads TGCGCCAGCAGCCAAGATAGACAGGGATCACCCCAGCATTTT.

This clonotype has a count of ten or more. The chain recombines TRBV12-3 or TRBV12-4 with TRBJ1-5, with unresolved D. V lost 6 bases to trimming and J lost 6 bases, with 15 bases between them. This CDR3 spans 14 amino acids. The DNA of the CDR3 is TGTGCCAGCAGGAAATCTGCCTCAGGTCAGCCCCAGCATTTT. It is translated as CASRKSASGQPQHF.

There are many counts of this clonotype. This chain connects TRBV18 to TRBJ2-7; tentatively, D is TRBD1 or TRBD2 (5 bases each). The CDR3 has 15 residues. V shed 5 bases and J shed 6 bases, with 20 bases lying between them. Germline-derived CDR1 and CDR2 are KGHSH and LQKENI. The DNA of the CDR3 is TGTGCCAGCTCAACCGAACCGGGACCGAACATCGAGCAGTACTTC. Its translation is CASSTEPGPNIEQYF.

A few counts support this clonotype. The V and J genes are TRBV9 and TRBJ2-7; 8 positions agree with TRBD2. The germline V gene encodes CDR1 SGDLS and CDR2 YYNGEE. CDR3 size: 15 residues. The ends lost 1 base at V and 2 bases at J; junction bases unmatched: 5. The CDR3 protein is CASSVSGGPTYEQYF. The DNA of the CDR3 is TGTGCCAGCAGCGTATCGGGAGGGCCCACCTACGAGCAGTACTTC.

The CDR3, as DNA: TGTGCCAGCAGCCTCAGGGGGACAGGGGCCTCTGGAAACACCATATATTTT. Amino acid sequence: CASSLRGTGASGNTIYF. This chain links TRBV12-3 or TRBV12-4 with TRBJ1-3, with 10 bases matching TRBD1. The CDR3 sequence is 17 residues long. After removal of 6 bases from V and 0 bases from J, the junction contained 8 bases not matched to a gene.